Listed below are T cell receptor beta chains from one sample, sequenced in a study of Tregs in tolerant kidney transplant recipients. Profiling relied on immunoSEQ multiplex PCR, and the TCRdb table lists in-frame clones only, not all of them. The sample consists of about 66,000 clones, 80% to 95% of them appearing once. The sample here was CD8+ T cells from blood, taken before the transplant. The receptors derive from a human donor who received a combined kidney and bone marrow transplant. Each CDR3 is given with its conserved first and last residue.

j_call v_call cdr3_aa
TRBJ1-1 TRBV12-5 CASGITMDRGLTGTEAFF
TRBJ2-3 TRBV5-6 CASSLAAQDTQYF
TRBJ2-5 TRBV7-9 CASSFRTGEETQYF
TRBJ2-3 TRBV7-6 CASSSLAQSTDTQYF
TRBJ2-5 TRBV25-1 CASSPWAEGQETQYF
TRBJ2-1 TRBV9 CASSVTGEQFF
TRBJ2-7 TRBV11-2 CASSGPGTDYEQYF
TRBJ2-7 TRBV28 CASSTGQYANYEQYF
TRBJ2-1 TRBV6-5 CASSSPRLAGHEQFF
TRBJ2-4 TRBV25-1 CASSAGMVNIQYF
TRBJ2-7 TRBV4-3 CASSQDRDYYEQYF
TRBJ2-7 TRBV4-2 CASSQEGLAYEQYF
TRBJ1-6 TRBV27 CASSLSPYSPLHF
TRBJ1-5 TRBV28 CASSPKNRYSNQPQHF
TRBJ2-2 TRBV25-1 CASSEGQGHTGELFF
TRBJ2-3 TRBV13 CASSSPSGGLQEDTQYF
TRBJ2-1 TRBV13 CASSFGAGDNEQFF
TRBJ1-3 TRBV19 CASSISVGLGNTIYF
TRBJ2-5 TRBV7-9 CASSQGWTSEETQYF
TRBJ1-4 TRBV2 CASIRDRTEEKLFF
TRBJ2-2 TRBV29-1 CSVEGGGVSGELFF
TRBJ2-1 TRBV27 CASSWGGAYNEQFF
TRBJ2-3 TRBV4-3 CASSQDGLAGGFTDTQYF
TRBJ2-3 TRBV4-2 CASSQELAGTSTDTQYF
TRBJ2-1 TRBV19 CASSMFGSSYNEQFF
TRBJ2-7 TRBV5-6 CASSFQQSVYEQYF
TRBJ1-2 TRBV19 CASSIGGWTGSNYGYTF
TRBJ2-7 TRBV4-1 CASSQRTSGRVWEQYF
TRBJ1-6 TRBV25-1 CASSDYSGEGNSPLHF
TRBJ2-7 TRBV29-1 CSVELAGGNYEQYF
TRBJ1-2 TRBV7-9 CASSLDRGALDGYTF
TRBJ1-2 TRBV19 CASISAGGYTF
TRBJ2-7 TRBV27 CASSLGALVGHSYEQYF
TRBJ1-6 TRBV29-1 CSVRDRSSYNSPLHF
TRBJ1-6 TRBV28 CASSATGIAYNSPLHF
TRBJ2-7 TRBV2 CASRLAGGNYEQYF
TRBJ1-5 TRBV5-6 CASSLTGANQPQHF
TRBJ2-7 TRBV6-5 CASSYTHGAFYEQYF
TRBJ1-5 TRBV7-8 CASSLDRNQPQHF
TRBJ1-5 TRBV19 CASSALTRQNQPQHF
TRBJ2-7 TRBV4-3 CASSPGTRNEQYF
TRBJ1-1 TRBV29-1 CSVWGEGMNTEAFF
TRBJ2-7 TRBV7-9 CASSLTASYEQYF
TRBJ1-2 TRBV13 CASSFGRDKGVYGYTF
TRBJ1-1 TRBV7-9 CASSSQGFF
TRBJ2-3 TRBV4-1 CASSLGLALKDTQYF
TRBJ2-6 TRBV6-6 CASSSDSGANVLTF
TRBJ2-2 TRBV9 CASSDGGQGKSGELFF
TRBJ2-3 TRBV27 CASSPLLSTDTQYF
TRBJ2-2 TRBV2 CASKQGRTNTGELFF